What follows is one T cell receptor (beta chain) and its context. Noted time point: pre-treatment sample, taken before nivolumab and TIL therapy. Stage 4 NSCLC adults joined between 2017 and 2020. The immunoSEQ assay was v3. Each library reached 2 million or so read pairs, or roughly 4.5-6.5 million at deep level. Here immunoSEQ multiplex PCR was the method, and the copy in TCRdb shows in-frame clones only, minus some. The sample lists approximately 50,000 clones; 70% to 90% were seen once. Trimming removed 4 bases from V and 2 bases from J; junction bases left unmatched: 7. CDR3 length: 15 amino acids. Germline lookup yields CDR1 SGHRS and CDR2 YFSETQ. This specimen comes from a study of TIL therapy for anti-PD-1-resistant metastatic lung cancer. Background on the study: Median tumor PD-L1 proportion score was 5% to 7%. Tumors carried a median about 1.4 non-synonymous mutations per megabase.

The receptor was isolated from a person aged 25 to 80 with non-small cell lung cancer. The genes are TRBV5-1 and TRBJ2-5; 8 bases are a match to TRBD2. The sequencing used blood, collected at baseline. CDR3: CASSAAGTRQETQYF. The CDR3 coding sequence is TGCGCCAGCAGCGCTGCCGGGACTAGACAAGAGACCCAGTACTTC. Full variable domain (outside the CDR3, taken from reference TRBV5-1 and TRBJ2-5): KAGVTQTPRYLIKTRGQQVTLSCSPISGHRSVSWYQQTPGQGLQFLFEYFSETQRNKGNFPGRFSGRQFSNSRSEMNVSTLELGDSALYLCASSAAGTRQETQYFGPGTRLLVL.